The TCR beta chain under discussion was sequenced for a study of blood T cell repertoires in COVID-19. Study processing details: Cell counts per sample came from amplifying reference gene primers. Clones were read by immunoSEQ multiplex PCR, and TCRdb kept only the in-frame ones, dropping some. D and trimming were read from the DNA, whereas the V and J calls and clone size are those reported in that table. The table has 250,000 or so clones, roughly 87% seen once. The CDR3 sequence is 16 residues long. Per the germline V gene, CDR1 is LGHNA and CDR2 is YSLEER. With respect to this clone: Mismatch with germline at one junction end may stem from a read error.

The genes are TRBV4-3 and TRBJ1-1, with a tentative D call TRBD1 (5 bases). The specimen was peripheral blood. The receptor was isolated from a man aged 18-30 years with active or convalescent COVID-19. The CDR3, as DNA: TGCGCCAGCAGCCAAGTCGCGAGACGGGGGAACAATGAAGCTTTCTTT. It codes for CASSQVARRGNNEAFF.